The 29 T cell receptor beta chains below were found in one sample sequenced in a study of shared clonotypes between healthy human individuals. Terminally differentiated effector memory CD45RA+ cells were excluded by CCR7 positive selection of CD45RO-negative cells. Repertoires were generated with immunoSEQ multiplex PCR, while TCRdb's copy carries only in-frame clones and drops some. The sample has about 2 million clones, about 95% seen once. The material sequenced was naive CD8+ T cells sorted from blood. The receptors originated from a young man in good health.

As for this clone: Other DNA sequences in the sample encode the same CDR3. The chain joins TRBV5-6 to TRBJ1-1; D is unresolved. Germline CDR1 SGHDT, CDR2 YYEEEE. The CDR3 totals 12 residues. V dropped 0 bases and J dropped 5 bases, with 5 bases sitting between them. The CDR3 region has the DNA TGTGCCAGCAGCTTGGTAGGTACTGAAGCTTTCTTT. This gives the protein CASSLVGTEAFF.

Regarding this clone: The same CDR3 also results from other DNA sequences found in this sample. This rearrangement joins TRBV14 to TRBJ2-7; 7 bases align to TRBD1. Germline V gene sequence: CDR1 SGHDN, CDR2 FVKESK. J was trimmed by 2 bases and V by 1 base; bases with no gene match: 2. The CDR3 extends over 14 amino acids. The CDR3 DNA reads TGTGCCAGCAGCCAAGGGGACAGACCCTACGAGCAGTACTTC. Translated: CASSQGDRPYEQYF. The full variable domain, rest sourced from reference TRBV14 and TRBJ2-7, is EAGVTQFPSHSVIEKGQTVTLRCDPISGHDNLYWYRRVMGKEIKFLLHFVKESKQDESGMPNNRFLAERTGGTYSTLKVQPAELEDSGVYFCASSQGDRPYEQYFGPGTRLTVT.

The chain has TRBV28 and TRBJ2-7, with 9 bases lining up with TRBD2. Germline assignment: CDR1 MDHEN and CDR2 SYDVKM. This CDR3 spans 13 amino acids. The J segment lost 4 bases and the V segment lost 5 bases, leaving 3 bases of the junction unmatched. Written as DNA, the CDR3 is TGTGCCAGCAGTGCGGGGGGGATGTACGAGCAGTACTTC. It is translated as CASSAGGMYEQYF.

This clone was detected only once. V gene TRBV2 combines with J gene TRBJ2-1; TRBD2 agrees at 12 bases. CDR1 and CDR2 from the germline V gene are SNHLY and FYNNEI. V lost 5 bases to trimming and J lost 1 base; unmatched junction nucleotides: 3. The CDR3 extends over 16 amino acids. The CDR3 loop is CASSWTSGDSYNEQFF. CDR3 nucleotide sequence: TGTGCCAGCAGTTGGACTAGCGGGGATTCCTACAATGAGCAGTTCTTC.

The chain recombines TRBV4-1 with TRBJ1-2, with a tentative D call TRBD1 (5 bases). Looked up from germline, CDR1 is MGHRA and CDR2 is YSYEKL. The CDR3 sequence is 15 residues long. V was clipped by 1 base and J by 3 bases, with 12 bases between them. CDR3 protein: CASSQGEGHDYGYTF. CDR3 DNA sequence: TGCGCCAGCAGCCAAGGCGAGGGGCACGACTATGGCTACACCTTC.

The rearrangement uses TRBV5-6 and TRBJ2-1, with 8 nucleotides matching TRBD1. This CDR3 has 14 amino acids. The V and J ends lost 10 bases and 9 bases, in that order; junction bases with no gene match: 15. Germline-derived CDR1 and CDR2 are SGHDT and YYEEEE. The chain's CDR3 is CASGLTGDHREQFF. For the CDR3, the DNA is TGTGCCTCAGGCTTGACAGGGGACCACCGTGAGCAGTTCTTC.

The rearrangement uses TRBV5-1 and TRBJ2-5; possible D gene TRBD2, 7 bases. The CDR3 contains 16 residues. Deletions cut 0 bases from V and 2 bases from J, with 14 bases between. The germline V gene has CDR1 SGHRS and CDR2 YFSETQ. CDR3 nucleotides: TGCGCCAGCAGCTTGGCCTCGGCGGGGGCACAAGAGACCCAGTACTTC. Amino acid sequence: CASSLASAGAQETQYF.

This sequence joins TRBV9 and TRBJ2-5; 7 bases align to TRBD2. The CDR3 has 14 amino acids. J gave up 5 bases and V 4 bases, and 8 bases lay outside the gene matches. CDR1 and CDR2 (germline): SGDLS, YYNGEE. CDR3 bases: TGTGCCAGCAGCCCCTGGGCGGGAGTGGAGACCCAGTACTTC. Translating it yields CASSPWAGVETQYF.

The V gene is TRBV2, the J gene TRBJ1-2; D is undetermined. CDR1 and CDR2 (germline): SNHLY, FYNNEI. With 6 bases removed from V and 5 bases from J, the gap between germline ends came to 10 bases. This CDR3 spans 12 amino acids. The CDR3: CASSLSGYGYTF. CDR3 nucleotides: TGTGCCAGCAGCCTTTCGGGGTATGGCTACACCTTC. Full variable domain (rest looked up from reference TRBV2 and TRBJ1-2): EPEVTQTPSHQVTQMGQEVILRCVPISNHLYFYWYRQILGQKVEFLVSFYNNEISEKSEIFDDQFSVERPDGSNFTLKIRSTKLEDSAMYFCASSLSGYGYTFGSGTRLTVV.

V is TRBV5-5 and J is TRBJ2-5; D is perhaps TRBD2 (6 bases). V gave up 3 bases and J gave up 3 bases, with 24 bases separating them. CDR1 SGHKS and CDR2 YYEKEE come from the germline V gene (reference sequence). There are 18 residues in the CDR3. This chain's CDR3 is CASSYPGVELAGKETQYF. CDR3 in DNA: TGTGCCAGCAGCTACCCAGGAGTGGAACTAGCAGGGAAAGAGACCCAGTACTTC.

V usage is TRBV11-1 and J usage is TRBJ2-7; 9 bases are a match to TRBD1. The V gene end was trimmed by 4 bases and the J gene end by 4 bases; junction bases not matched to a gene: 8. The CDR3 has 15 residues. Germline CDR1 reads SGHAT; CDR2 reads FQDESV (reference sequence). CDR3 DNA: TGTGCCAGCAGCTCAACGTCGGGACAGGGATACGAGCAGTACTTC. Encoded protein: CASSSTSGQGYEQYF. The full variable domain, its missing parts supplied by reference TRBV11-1 and TRBJ2-7, is EAEVAQSPRYKITEKSQAVAFWCDPISGHATLYWYRQILGQGPELLVQFQDESVVDDSQLPKDRFSAERLKGVDSTLKIQPAELGDSAMYLCASSSTSGQGYEQYFGPGTRLTVT.

The chain joins TRBV19 to TRBJ2-7; 10 bases align to TRBD2. After removal of 5 bases from V and 5 bases from J, the junction contained 9 bases not matched to a gene. Germline V gene lookup returns CDR1 LNHDA and CDR2 SQIVND (reference sequence). The CDR3 runs 15 residues. The CDR3 nucleotides read TGTGCCAGTAGTCATGGGGCTAGCGGGAGCCACGAGCAGTACTTC. It translates to CASSHGASGSHEQYF.

Turning to this clone: This specimen includes other DNA sequences encoding the same CDR3. This chain links TRBV5-6 with TRBJ2-7; 8 nucleotides line up with TRBD1. Per the germline V gene, CDR1 is SGHDT and CDR2 is YYEEEE. After removal of 3 bases from V and 0 bases from J, the junction contained 2 bases not matched to a gene. There are 14 residues in the CDR3. DNA of the CDR3: TGTGCCAGCAGCTGGACAGGGTCCTCCTACGAGCAGTACTTC. Translation gives CASSWTGSSYEQYF.

This chain joins TRBV4-1 and TRBJ1-1, with no clear D. Trimming pared 4 bases from V and 4 bases from J, leaving 10 bases between. The CDR3 runs 13 residues. The germline V gene encodes CDR1 MGHRA and CDR2 YSYEKL. CDR3 region: CASSPSEVTEAFF. CDR3 DNA sequence: TGCGCCAGCAGCCCGAGCGAAGTCACTGAAGCTTTCTTT.

The chain joins TRBV5-4 to TRBJ2-5; perhaps TRBD1 as D (5 bases). Germline V gene data show CDR1 as SGHNT and CDR2 as YYREEE (reference sequence). Trimming removed 2 bases from V and 2 bases from J, with 10 bases in between. This CDR3 is 14 amino acids long. The CDR3 DNA follows: TGTGCCAGCAGCTTTCTGACAGATCAAGAGACCCAGTACTTC. Its protein product is CASSFLTDQETQYF.

The rearrangement links TRBV6-1 to TRBJ1-1; a possible D gene is TRBD1 (5 bases). Per germline, CDR1 MNHNS and CDR2 SASEGT. Trimming left V 3 bases short and J 4 bases short, with 18 bases between. This CDR3 region has 16 residues. As DNA, the CDR3 is TGTGCCAGCAGTGACAATGGGGTGGGGCAAGGCACTGAAGCTTTCTTT. It is translated as CASSDNGVGQGTEAFF.

The chain carries TRBV5-4 and TRBJ2-7, with D unresolved. The CDR3 contains 15 residues. Germline V lookup: CDR1 SGHNT, CDR2 YYREEE (reference sequence). Trimming took off 0 bases at V and 1 base at J, with 11 bases between the two ends. CDR3 nucleotides: TGTGCCAGCAGCTTGGGGCAGGAAGCTTCCTACGAGCAGTACTTC. It specifies CASSLGQEASYEQYF.

In DNA, the CDR3 is TGCGCCAGCACGACCCTCAGGGGGCCAGATACGCAGTATTTT. It encodes CASTTLRGPDTQYF. The rearrangement joins TRBV4-3 to TRBJ2-3, with 8 positions matching TRBD1. Germline CDR1 is LGHNA and CDR2 is YSLEER. The CDR3 sequence is 14 residues long. V shed 7 bases and J 4 bases; nucleotides not matched to a gene: 7.

The chain recombines TRBV5-6 with TRBJ1-2; D possibly corresponds to TRBD1 (5 bases). The CDR3 consists of 19 residues. V lost 0 bases and J lost 8, with 29 bases in between. CDR1 is SGHDT, CDR2 YYEEEE, per germline. CDR3 protein: CASSLVGMGEGTMPVGYTF. Written as DNA, the CDR3 is TGTGCCAGCAGCTTGGTGGGGATGGGTGAGGGGACGATGCCCGTCGGCTACACCTTC.

This chain uses TRBV4-3 with TRBJ2-1; D remains ambiguous. Germline CDR1 is LGHNA and CDR2 is YSLEER. This CDR3 region has 14 residues. Trimming left V 2 bases short and J 2 bases short, with 7 bases between. CDR3 loop: CASSQITPYNEQFF. The CDR3, as DNA: TGCGCCAGCAGCCAAATTACGCCCTACAATGAGCAGTTCTTC.

Comments on this clone: The sample has other DNA sequences that encode this CDR3 too. This rearrangement joins TRBV5-6 to TRBJ2-7, with TRBD1 identical over 8 bases. CDR1 and CDR2 from the germline V gene are SGHDT and YYEEEE. Trimming at V came to 2 bases and at J to 3 bases, leaving 7 bases not matched to a gene. CDR3 length: 15 amino acids. The CDR3 loop is CASSFSGQGDYEQYF. The CDR3 DNA reads TGTGCCAGCAGCTTTTCTGGACAGGGCGACTACGAGCAGTACTTC.

This sequence joins TRBV5-6 and TRBJ2-7; TRBD1 might be the D (5 bases). V lost 4 bases and J lost 1, with 9 bases in between. The germline V gene encodes CDR1 SGHDT and CDR2 YYEEEE. The CDR3 has 13 amino acids. The DNA for the CDR3 is TGTGCCAGCAGCGAGACAGTATCCTACGAGCAGTACTTC. This codes for CASSETVSYEQYF.

V and J are TRBV4-1 and TRBJ2-7, with D perhaps being TRBD1 or TRBD2 (6 bases each). Germline CDR1 MGHRA, CDR2 YSYEKL. The CDR3 has 14 amino acids. Trimming took 2 bases from V and 3 from J, leaving 11 bases between them. The CDR3 loop is CASSQLGGGYEQYF. CDR3 DNA sequence: TGCGCCAGCAGCCAATTGGGGGGCGGCTACGAGCAGTACTTC.

The chain joins TRBV5-1 to TRBJ2-1; 11 bases match TRBD2. V shed 2 bases and J 5 bases; nucleotides not matched to a gene: 6. The CDR3 has 16 residues. Per the germline V gene, CDR1 is SGHRS and CDR2 is YFSETQ. In DNA form, the CDR3 reads TGCGCCAGCAGCTTTCCCCTAGCGGGAGGCGACAATGAGCAGTTCTTC. It encodes CASSFPLAGGDNEQFF.

This sequence joins TRBV7-3 and TRBJ2-3; D gene unclear. The CDR3 consists of 15 residues. The V end lost 5 bases, the J end lost 2 bases, and 14 bases lay between the germline ends. In germline, CDR1 is SGHTA, CDR2 FQGTGA. CDR3 amino acids: CASSPVGGNTDTQYF. The CDR3 DNA follows: TGTGCCAGCAGCCCCGTTGGCGGAAACACAGATACGCAGTATTTT. The full variable domain, completed using reference TRBV7-3 and TRBJ2-3, is GAGVSQTPSNKVTEKGKYVELRCDPISGHTALYWYRQSLGQGPEFLIYFQGTGAADDSGLPNDRFFAVRPEGSVSTLKIQRTERGDSAVYLCASSPVGGNTDTQYFGPGTRLTVL.

The V call is TRBV7-3, the J call TRBJ2-1; TRBD1 or TRBD2 may be the D gene (6 bases each). Trimming took 4 bases from V and 4 from J, leaving 14 bases between them. CDR1 and CDR2 from the germline V gene are SGHTA and FQGTGA. The CDR3 loop spans 15 amino acids. The CDR3 DNA follows: TGTGCCAGCAGCTCATGGCGGGACAATTACAATGAGCAGTTCTTC. This gives the protein CASSSWRDNYNEQFF.

This sequence joins TRBV28 and TRBJ2-7, with D possibly called TRBD1 or TRBD2 (5 bases each). The CDR3 totals 13 residues. With 11 bases removed from V and 0 bases from J, the gap between germline ends came to 14 bases. The germline CDR1 and CDR2 sequences are MDHEN and SYDVKM. The CDR3, as DNA: TGTGCCGTAGGGGCAGGGAGCTCCTACGAGCAGTACTTC. This codes for CAVGAGSSYEQYF.

The chain joins TRBV7-6 to TRBJ2-6; D is possibly TRBD1 or TRBD2 (5 bases each). CDR3 length: 15 residues. CDR1 SGHVS and CDR2 FNYEAQ come from the germline V gene. V dropped 0 bases and J dropped 4 bases, with 7 bases sitting between them. The chain's CDR3 is CASSLAGTGANVLTF. The CDR3 coding sequence is TGTGCCAGCAGCTTAGCAGGGACCGGGGCCAACGTCCTGACTTTC.

Regarding this clone: The identical CDR3 is also encoded by other nucleotide sequences in the sample. The chain couples TRBV5-1 to TRBJ2-7; D is unclear. Germline V gives CDR1 SGHRS, CDR2 YFSETQ. The CDR3 spans 13 residues. Trimming left V 2 bases short and J 3 bases short, with 9 bases between. The CDR3 reads CASSFGVNYEQYF. CDR3 in DNA: TGCGCCAGCAGCTTTGGAGTGAACTACGAGCAGTACTTC.